A few counts support the clone carrying this T cell receptor beta chain. Its specificity is not known. TCRdb analysed the 5' RACE reads with MiXCR anew, one entry per CDR3 protein. The table lists 9,000 to 13,000 distinct CDR3 sequences, about an eighth of them singletons. The time point here: sample taken at primary tumor resection. The data belong to a study of spatial heterogeneity in lung cancer. About the research overall: Raw reads contained each unique TCR and UMI combination more than ten times on average.

Study observations and caveats: Counts of expanded alpha and beta TCRs within tumors tracked the tumor nonsynonymous mutation count.

This CDR3 spans 13 amino acids. The V gene lost 4 bases and the J gene lost 8 bases, with 14 bases spanning the gap. The germline V gene encodes CDR1 MNHEY and CDR2 SVGEGT. Here the sequenced sample was lung tumor tissue, taken at surgery. The chain couples TRBV6-2 or TRBV6-3 to TRBJ1-2; TRBD1 might be the D (5 bases). The TCR sequence derives from a male donor with early-stage non-small cell lung cancer. Here the CDR3 reads CASSFQQVWGYTF. Written as DNA, the CDR3 is TGTGCCAGCAGTTTCCAACAGGTCTGGGGCTACACCTTC.